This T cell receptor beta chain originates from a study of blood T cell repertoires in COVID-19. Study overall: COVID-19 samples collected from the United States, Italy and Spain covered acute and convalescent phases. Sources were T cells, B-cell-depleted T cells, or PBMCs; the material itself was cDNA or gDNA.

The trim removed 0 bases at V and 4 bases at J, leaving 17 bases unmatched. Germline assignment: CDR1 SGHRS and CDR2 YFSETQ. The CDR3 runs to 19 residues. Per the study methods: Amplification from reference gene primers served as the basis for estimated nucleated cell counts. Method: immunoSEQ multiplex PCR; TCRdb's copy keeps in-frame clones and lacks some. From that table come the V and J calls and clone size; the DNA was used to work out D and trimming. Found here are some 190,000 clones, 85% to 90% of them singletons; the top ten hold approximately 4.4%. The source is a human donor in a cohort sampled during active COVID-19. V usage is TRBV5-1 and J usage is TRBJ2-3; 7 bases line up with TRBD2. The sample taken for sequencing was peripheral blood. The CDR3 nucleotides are TGCGCCAGCAGCTTGGCCACAACTCTGAGACTAGCTGGTGCAGATACGCAGTATTTT. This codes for CASSLATTLRLAGADTQYF.